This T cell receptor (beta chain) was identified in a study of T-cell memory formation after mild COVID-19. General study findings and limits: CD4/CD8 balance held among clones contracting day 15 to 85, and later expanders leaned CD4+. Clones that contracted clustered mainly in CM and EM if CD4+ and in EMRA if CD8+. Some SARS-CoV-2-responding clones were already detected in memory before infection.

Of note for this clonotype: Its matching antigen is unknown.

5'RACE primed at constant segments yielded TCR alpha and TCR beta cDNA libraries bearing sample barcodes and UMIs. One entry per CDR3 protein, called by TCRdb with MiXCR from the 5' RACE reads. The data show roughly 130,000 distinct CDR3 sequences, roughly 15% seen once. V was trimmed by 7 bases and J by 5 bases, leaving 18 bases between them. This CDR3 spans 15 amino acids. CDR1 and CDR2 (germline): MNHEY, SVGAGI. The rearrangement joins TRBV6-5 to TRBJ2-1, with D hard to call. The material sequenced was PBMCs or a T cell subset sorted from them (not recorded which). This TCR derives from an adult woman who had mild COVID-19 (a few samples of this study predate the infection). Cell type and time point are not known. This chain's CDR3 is CASTGTLSPDNEQFF. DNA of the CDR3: TGTGCCAGCACCGGAACTCTGAGCCCTGACAATGAGCAGTTCTTC.